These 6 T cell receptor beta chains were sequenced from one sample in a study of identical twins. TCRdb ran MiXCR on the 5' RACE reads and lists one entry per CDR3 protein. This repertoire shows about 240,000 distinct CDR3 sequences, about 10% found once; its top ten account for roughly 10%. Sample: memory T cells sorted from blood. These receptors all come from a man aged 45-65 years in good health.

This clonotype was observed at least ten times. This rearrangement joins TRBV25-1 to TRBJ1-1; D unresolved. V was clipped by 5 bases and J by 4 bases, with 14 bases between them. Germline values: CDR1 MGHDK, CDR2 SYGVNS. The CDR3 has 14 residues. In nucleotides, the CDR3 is TGTGCCAGCAGTCCTGAATATGAGGGCACTGAAGCTTTCTTT. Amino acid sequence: CASSPEYEGTEAFF.

Here the CDR3 DNA reads TGCAGGGGCGTGGGGGGGAACACTGAAGCTTTCTTT. As protein: CRGVGGNTEAFF. The rearrangement links TRBV20-1 to TRBJ1-1, with D possibly matching TRBD1 (5 bases). The germline gives CDR1 DFQATT, CDR2 SNEGSKA (reference sequence). This CDR3 contains 12 residues.

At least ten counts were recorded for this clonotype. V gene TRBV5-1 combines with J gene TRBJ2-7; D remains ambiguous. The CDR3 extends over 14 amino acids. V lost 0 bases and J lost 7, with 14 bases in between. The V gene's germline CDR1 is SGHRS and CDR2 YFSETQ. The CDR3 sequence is CASSLAAPTGEQYF. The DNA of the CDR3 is TGCGCCAGCAGCTTGGCCGCCCCAACTGGGGAGCAGTACTTC.

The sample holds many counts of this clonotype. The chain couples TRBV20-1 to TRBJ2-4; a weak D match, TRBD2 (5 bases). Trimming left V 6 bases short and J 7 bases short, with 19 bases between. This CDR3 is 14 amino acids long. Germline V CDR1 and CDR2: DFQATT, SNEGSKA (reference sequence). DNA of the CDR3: TGCAGTGCAAATCTGCTGAGCTCGGGGAACATTCAGTACTTC. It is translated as CSANLLSSGNIQYF.

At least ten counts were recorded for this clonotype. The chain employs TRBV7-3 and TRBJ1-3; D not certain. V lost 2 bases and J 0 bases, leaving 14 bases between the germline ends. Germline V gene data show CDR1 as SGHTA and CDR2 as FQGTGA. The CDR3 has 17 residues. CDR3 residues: CASSLDRGAPSGNTIYF. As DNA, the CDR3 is TGTGCCAGCAGCTTAGACCGAGGAGCGCCCTCTGGAAACACCATATATTTT. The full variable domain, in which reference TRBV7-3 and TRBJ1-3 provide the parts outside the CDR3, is GAGVSQTPSNKVTEKGKYVELRCDPISGHTALYWYRQSLGQGPEFLIYFQGTGAADDSGLPNDRFFAVRPEGSVSTLKIQRTERGDSAVYLCASSLDRGAPSGNTIYFGEGSWLTVV.

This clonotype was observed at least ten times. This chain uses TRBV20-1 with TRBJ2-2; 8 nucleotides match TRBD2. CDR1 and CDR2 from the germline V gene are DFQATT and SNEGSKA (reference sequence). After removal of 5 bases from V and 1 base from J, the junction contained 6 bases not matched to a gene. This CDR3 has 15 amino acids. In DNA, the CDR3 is TGCAGTGCTGGGCCCAGCGGGGGGAACACCGGGGAGCTGTTTTTT. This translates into CSAGPSGGNTGELFF.